This TCR beta chain emerged from a study of T-cell reconstitution after alpha-beta-depleted transplantation in children. This CDR3 is built from 13 residues. Losses at the gene ends were 7 bases for V and 5 bases for J; bases not matched to a gene: 6. CDR1 and CDR2 (germline): GTSNPN, SVGIG (reference sequence). Ten or more counts support this clonotype. Unique molecular identifiers were used in preparing the TCRbeta library. TCRdb ran MiXCR on the PCR reads and lists one entry per CDR3 protein. The table has 200,000 to 250,000 distinct CDR3 sequences, 12% seen once. The clonotype originates from a human donor who donated a stem cell graft to a child with acute lymphoblastic leukemia. Material: PBMCs from the stem cell graft donor, obtained from the stem cell graft. The chain joins TRBV30 to TRBJ2-3; 10 bases fit TRBD2. CDR3: CASEAGGVDTQYF. In nucleotides, the CDR3 is TGTGCCTCGGAAGCGGGAGGGGTAGATACGCAGTATTTT.